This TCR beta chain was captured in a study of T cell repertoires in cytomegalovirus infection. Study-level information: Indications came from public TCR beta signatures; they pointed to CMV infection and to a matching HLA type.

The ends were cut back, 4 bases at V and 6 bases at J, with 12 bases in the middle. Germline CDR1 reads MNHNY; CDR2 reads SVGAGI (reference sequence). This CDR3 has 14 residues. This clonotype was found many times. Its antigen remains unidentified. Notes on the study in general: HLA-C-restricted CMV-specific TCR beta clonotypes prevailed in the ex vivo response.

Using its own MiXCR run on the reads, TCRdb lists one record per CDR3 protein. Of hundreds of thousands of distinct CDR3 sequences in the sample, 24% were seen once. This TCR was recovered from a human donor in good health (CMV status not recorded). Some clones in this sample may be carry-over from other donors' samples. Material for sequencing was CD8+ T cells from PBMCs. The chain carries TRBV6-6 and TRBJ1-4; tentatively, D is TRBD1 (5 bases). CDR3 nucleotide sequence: TGTGCCAGCAGTTTCGGGACTAGGGATGAAAAACTGTTTTTT. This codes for CASSFGTRDEKLFF.